A selection of T cell receptor beta chains follows, all from one sample in a study of CD8 T cells in ankylosing spondylitis. A single record per CDR3 protein comes from TCRdb applying MiXCR to the 5' RACE reads. Among some 840,000 distinct CDR3 sequences listed, about 10% were seen once. Sequenced: blood, either unsorted or a sorted T cell fraction (not recorded which). The source of these receptors is a male donor with ankylosing spondylitis. Both conserved end residues are part of each CDR3. D genes are given only for firm matches. A clone size is listed for some rows: how often the clone was seen (once, few, many), or a class if it is expanded.

clone_size d_call j_call v_call cdr3_nt cdr3_aa
NA NA TRBJ1-1 TRBV5-1 TGCGCCTGCAGCTTAACAGGGATGAACACTGAAGCTTTCTTT CACSLTGMNTEAFF
many NA TRBJ2-3 TRBV29-1 TGCAGCGCCTGGACTAGGGGGTCCACAGATACGCAGTATTTT CSAWTRGSTDTQYF
NA NA TRBJ1-2 TRBV6-1 TGTGCCAGCAGTGTGCGGTTCTATGGCTACACCTTC CASSVRFYGYTF
NA TRBD2 TRBJ2-7 TRBV20-1 TGCAGTGCTAGAGTCGGGGGACTAGCGGAAAGCTCCTACGAGCAGTACTTC CSARVGGLAESSYEQYF
many NA TRBJ2-3 TRBV28 TGTGCCACCACAAAGGAGACCAGCCCTAGCACAGATACGCAGTATTTT CATTKETSPSTDTQYF
NA NA TRBJ1-3 TRBV6-5 TGTGCCAGCAGTTACTCGGCACGTTCATGGTCTGGAAACACCATATATTTT CASSYSARSWSGNTIYF
few NA TRBJ2-2 TRBV5-1 TGCGCCAGCAGCCCCCTCACGGGGGAGTGGACCGGGGAGCTGTTTTTT CASSPLTGEWTGELFF
NA TRBD2 TRBJ2-1 TRBV7-2 TGTGCCAGCAACTTAGCAGGGACTAGTGGTAATGAGCAGTTCTTC CASNLAGTSGNEQFF
NA TRBD2 TRBJ2-1 TRBV20-1 TGCAGTGCTACTAGCGGTACCACCTACAATGAGCAGTTCTTC CSATSGTTYNEQFF
NA NA TRBJ2-1 TRBV24-1 TGTGCCACCAGTGATCCTAGGACAGTCTACAATGAGCAGTTCTTC CATSDPRTVYNEQFF
few TRBD1 TRBJ2-3 TRBV12-3/TRBV12-4 TGTGCCAGCGGTTGGACAGGGGGCCCAGATACGCAGTATTTT CASGWTGGPDTQYF
NA TRBD1 TRBJ2-7 TRBV5-1 TGCGCCAGCAGCCGCGACAGGGTAATTCCCTACGAGCAGTACTTC CASSRDRVIPYEQYF
many TRBD1 TRBJ1-2 TRBV28 TGTGCCAGCAGTCGGACAGGGGGAGGCTACACCTTC CASSRTGGGYTF
few TRBD1 TRBJ1-2 TRBV4-3 TGCGCCAGCAGCCAAATAACAGGGGGAGGGTTCGGCTACACCTTC CASSQITGGGFGYTF
few NA TRBJ1-2 TRBV12-3/TRBV12-4 TGTGCCAGCAGTTTGAAATCCTCTGGCTACACCTTC CASSLKSSGYTF
few NA TRBJ1-2 TRBV20-1 TGCAGTGCTAGGACGTTCTTTTCTAACTATGGCTACACCTTC CSARTFFSNYGYTF
many NA TRBJ2-2 TRBV5-5 TGTGCCAGCAGCTTTCGGGGAACCGGGGAGCTGTTTTTT CASSFRGTGELFF
many NA TRBJ1-5 TRBV20-1 TGCAGTGCTAGAGATCCGGTTAGCAATCAGCCCCAGCATTTT CSARDPVSNQPQHF
many NA TRBJ2-2 TRBV10-2 TGCGCCAGCAGTAAAAACACCGGGGAGCTGTTTTTT CASSKNTGELFF
few NA TRBJ2-7 TRBV9 TGTGCCAGCAGCGTAGGGGCTCCTCACATCTACGAGCAGTACTTC CASSVGAPHIYEQYF
many NA TRBJ1-1 TRBV10-3 TGTGCCATCAGTGGACCAGAGAACACTGAAGCTTTCTTT CAISGPENTEAFF
NA NA TRBJ2-5 TRBV5-1 TGCGCCAGCAGCTTGGGACCAGGGAAAGAGACCCAGTACTTC CASSLGPGKETQYF
many NA TRBJ2-1 TRBV20-1 TGCAGTGCTAGTCTAACTAGCAAAAATGAGCAGTTCTTC CSASLTSKNEQFF
few NA TRBJ1-2 TRBV5-5 TGTGCCAGCAGCTTAAGTCGGGACCCAAACCTCGACTATGGCTACACCTTC CASSLSRDPNLDYGYTF
NA NA TRBJ2-6 TRBV15 TGTGCCACCAGCAGAACCTCCTCTGGGGCCAACGTCCTGACTTTC CATSRTSSGANVLTF
few NA TRBJ2-7 TRBV4-2 TGTGCCAGCAGCCTTTTGGACAGTCGGGACGAGCAGTACTTC CASSLLDSRDEQYF
few NA TRBJ1-1 TRBV7-9 TGTGCCAGCAGTAAACAGGGACTTAACACTGAAGCTTTCTTT CASSKQGLNTEAFF
NA TRBD1 TRBJ1-1 TRBV10-3 TGTGCCTCCCGGGGGACAGGTAACCCTGAAGCTTTCTTT CASRGTGNPEAFF
few NA TRBJ2-3 TRBV6-2/TRBV6-3 TGTGCCAGCAGTGCCCGACTAGGAACAGATACGCAGTATTTT CASSARLGTDTQYF
few TRBD2 TRBJ2-1 TRBV5-5 TGTGCCAGCAGCGCGGGACTAGCGGGAGTATACAATGAGCAGTTCTTC CASSAGLAGVYNEQFF
NA NA TRBJ2-5 TRBV20-1 TGCAGTGCTTGGGTGGGGGCTAGCGGAACCCAAGAGACCCAGTACTTC CSAWVGASGTQETQYF
few NA TRBJ1-5 TRBV20-1 TGCAGTGCTAGCCAACTGGGGATTTATAGCAATCAGCCCCAGCATTTT CSASQLGIYSNQPQHF
many TRBD1 TRBJ1-1 TRBV20-1 TGCAGTGCTAGTAAGGGGGCTAGGACTGAAGCTTTCTTT CSASKGARTEAFF
NA TRBD1 TRBJ2-5 TRBV20-1 TGCAGTGCTAGAGGAAAAGGACAGGGAACTCTACAAGAGACCCAGTACTTC CSARGKGQGTLQETQYF
few NA TRBJ2-2 TRBV5-1 TGCGCCAGCAGCTTGGCCTGGACGGAGAACACCGGGGAGCTGTTTTTT CASSLAWTENTGELFF
NA NA TRBJ2-7 TRBV20-1 TGCAGTGCTAGTCCTTATCCGGGACATAGCTCCTACGAGCAGTACTTC CSASPYPGHSSYEQYF
NA NA TRBJ2-7 TRBV20-1 TGCAGTGCTAGAGGCAGGGCGGGCCAGCAGTACTTC CSARGRAGQQYF
NA TRBD1 TRBJ2-2 TRBV20-1 TGCAGTGCCGTTCGGGACAGGACCTTGGCCGGGGAGCTGTTTTTT CSAVRDRTLAGELFF
NA NA TRBJ2-5 TRBV20-1 TGCAGTGCCATTCGGGGGGCAAGAGAGACCCAGTACTTC CSAIRGARETQYF
NA NA TRBJ1-6 TRBV28 TGTGCCAGCAGGATCTCAGGGGATTCACCCCTCCACTTT CASRISGDSPLHF
NA NA TRBJ2-5 TRBV29-1 TGCAGCGTTGCACCAGGGGCTGGGGAGACCCAGTACTTC CSVAPGAGETQYF
few TRBD1 TRBJ1-1 TRBV28 TGTGCCAGCAGGCCTCCCGGGACAGGGGGTTGGCTCGAAGCTTTCTTT CASRPPGTGGWLEAFF
few NA TRBJ2-2 TRBV5-6 TGTGCCAGCAGCTTGGAGGGACACCTTCTCCCCGGGGAGCTGTTTTTT CASSLEGHLLPGELFF
NA NA TRBJ1-2 TRBV7-2 TGTGCCAGCGGGCGGGGGTATGGCTACACCTTC CASGRGYGYTF
once NA TRBJ1-2 TRBV7-9 TGTGCCAGCAGCTTAAACGGGGCCCAAGCCTTATATGGCTACACCTTC CASSLNGAQALYGYTF
few NA TRBJ2-5 TRBV20-1 TGCAGTGCTAGAATGGGGGGAAAAGAGACCCGGTACTTC CSARMGGKETRYF
few NA TRBJ2-1 TRBV20-1 TGCAGTGCTGGGGCCGGAGCCGCGCAGTTCTTC CSAGAGAAQFF
few NA TRBJ2-7 TRBV7-7 TGTGCTAGCAGCCGATCGACCGCCTACGAGCAGTACTTC CASSRSTAYEQYF
NA TRBD2 TRBJ2-3 TRBV20-1 TGCAGTGCACCAGATGCGGGAGGTCCAGATACGCAGTATTTT CSAPDAGGPDTQYF
NA NA TRBJ2-3 TRBV30 TGTGCCTGGAGTGGCGGTCTCAGCACAGATACGCAGTATTTT CAWSGGLSTDTQYF
NA TRBD1 TRBJ2-7 TRBV4-1 TGCGCCAGCAGCCACCTATTCACGGGACAGGGGGGATACGAGCAGTACTTC CASSHLFTGQGGYEQYF
many NA TRBJ1-2 TRBV12-3/TRBV12-4 TGTGCCAGCAGCCTGCGGGGGGTTTATGGCTACACCTTC CASSLRGVYGYTF